What follows are 2 T cell receptor beta chains derived from one specimen sequenced in a study of T-cell reconstitution after alpha-beta-depleted transplantation in children. Unique molecular identifiers were incorporated when the TCRbeta library was constructed. TCRdb analysed the PCR reads with MiXCR anew, one entry per CDR3 protein. The sample has approximately 650,000 distinct CDR3 sequences, around 14% seen once. The sequencing here drew on PBMCs, taken before TCRalphabeta/CD19-depleted stem cell transplant. All receptors derive from a girl aged 2-10 years with congenital amegakaryocytic thrombocytopenia, due to receive a stem cell transplant.

This clonotype appeared a few times. The chain joins TRBV19 to TRBJ2-7; TRBD2 matches 8 bases. With V trimmed by 6 bases and J by 5 bases, 6 bases remained unmatched. This CDR3 contains 13 residues. Germline-derived CDR1 and CDR2 are LNHDA and SQIVND (reference sequence). The CDR3 bases are TGTGCCAGTAGCACGGGACTAGTCAACGAGCAGTACTTC. This sequence encodes CASSTGLVNEQYF.

This clonotype has at least ten counts. The chain combines TRBV5-1 with TRBJ1-2; D uncertain. The V end lost 4 bases, the J end lost 2 bases, and 9 bases lay between the germline ends. The CDR3 contains 13 residues. The germline CDR1 and CDR2 sequences are SGHRS and YFSETQ. DNA for the CDR3: TGCGCCAGCAGCGTCGGCAGGAACTATGGCTACACCTTC. Translating gives CASSVGRNYGYTF. The whole variable domain, filled in from reference TRBV5-1 and TRBJ1-2, reads KAGVTQTPRYLIKTRGQQVTLSCSPISGHRSVSWYQQTPGQGLQFLFEYFSETQRNKGNFPGRFSGRQFSNSRSEMNVSTLELGDSALYLCASSVGRNYGYTFGSGTRLTVV.